These 28 T cell receptor beta chains share one sample of origin, sequenced in a study of T-cell memory formation after mild COVID-19. One entry per CDR3 protein, called by TCRdb with MiXCR from the 5' RACE reads. The sample holds under 600,000 distinct CDR3 sequences, roughly 22% seen once. Material: PBMCs or a T cell subset sorted from them (not recorded which). Source of these receptors: an adult woman who had mild COVID-19 (a few samples of this study predate the infection). Cell type and time point are not known.

This clonotype turned up a few times. The CDR3 DNA reads as TGTGCCAGCAGCTCCACAGGGTCTGGAGAGACCCAGTACTTC. Protein product: CASSSTGSGETQYF. The gene calls are TRBV7-2 and TRBJ2-5, with D maybe TRBD1 (6 bases). Trimming removed 4 bases at V and 4 bases at J, with 13 bases between. Germline CDR1 reads SGHTA; CDR2 reads FQGNSA. The CDR3 has 14 amino acids. The complete variable domain, with remaining parts taken from reference TRBV7-2 and TRBJ2-5, reads GAGVSQSPSNKVTEKGKDVELRCDPISGHTALYWYRQSLGQGLEFLIYFQGNSAPDKSGLPSDRFSAERTGGSVSTLTIQRTQQEDSAVYLCASSSTGSGETQYFGPGTRLLVL.

This chain joins TRBV4-2 and TRBJ2-3; unclear D gene. The CDR3 has 15 residues. V lost 3 bases, J lost 11 bases, and 21 bases lay in between. CDR1 and CDR2 (germline): LGHNA, YNFKEQ. The CDR3 DNA is TGTGCCAGCAGCCAGGATAGGACCTTCGCCGACGGGCAGTATTTT. It specifies CASSQDRTFADGQYF.

J is TRBJ2-3 and V is TRBV12-3 or TRBV12-4; tentative D call: TRBD2 (5 bases). This CDR3 contains 13 residues. V shed 7 bases and J shed 2 bases, with 10 bases lying between them. CDR3 nucleotide sequence: TGTGCCAGCATGAGGGCAGCCACAGATACGCAGTATTTT. Residues: CASMRAATDTQYF.

A few counts support this clonotype. V usage is TRBV5-8 and J usage is TRBJ2-5; TRBD2 matches 14 bases. CDR3 length: 17 residues. Germline V lookup: CDR1 SGHTS, CDR2 YDEGEE. V shed 0 bases and J 3 bases; nucleotides not matched to a gene: 4. The CDR3 sequence: CASSLGSGLAGEETQYF. CDR3 in DNA: TGTGCCAGCAGCTTGGGGTCGGGACTAGCGGGAGAAGAGACCCAGTACTTC.

This clonotype has a handful of counts. The chain combines TRBV2 with TRBJ2-5; 9 bases fit TRBD1. The CDR3 consists of 17 residues. Unmatched junction bases numbered 13, after V lost 3 bases and J lost 5 bases. Germline loops: CDR1 SNHLY, CDR2 FYNNEI. CDR3 in amino acids: CASSDWIGTGSDETQYF. CDR3 nucleotides: TGTGCCAGCAGTGACTGGATTGGGACAGGGAGTGACGAGACCCAGTACTTC.

This clonotype was detected a few times. V gene TRBV20-1 combines with J gene TRBJ1-6; TRBD1 matches at 7 bases. Germline loops: CDR1 DFQATT, CDR2 SNEGSKA (reference sequence). V lost 6 bases, J lost 6 bases, and 8 bases stayed unmatched. The CDR3 runs to 14 residues. In nucleotides, the CDR3 is TGCAGTGCCTTACGAAGGGACAGTAATTCACCCCTCCACTTT. It yields the protein CSALRRDSNSPLHF.

This clonotype was seen a handful of times. CDR3 sequence (DNA): TGTGCCAGCAGCTTAGGGACTAGCGGAACCCTTAGCACAGATACGCAGTATTTT. Protein sequence: CASSLGTSGTLSTDTQYF. This chain links TRBV9 with TRBJ2-3; TRBD2 agrees at 11 bases. Germline V gene data show CDR1 as SGDLS and CDR2 as YYNGEE. The CDR3 is 18 residues long. V shed 4 bases, J shed 0 bases, and the junction held 10 bases outside the gene matches.

This CDR3 is CATGDSTATEAFF. The DNA of the CDR3 is TGTGCCACCGGGGACAGTACGGCGACTGAAGCTTTCTTT. The rearrangement links TRBV24-1 to TRBJ1-1, with TRBD1 identical over 7 bases. V shed 9 bases, J shed 5 bases, and the junction held 8 bases outside the gene matches. There are 13 residues in the CDR3. CDR1 is KGHDR and CDR2 is SFDVKD in the germline V gene.

A few counts support this clonotype. The chain combines TRBV20-1 with TRBJ2-7; perhaps TRBD1 as D (6 bases). V was pared by 4 bases and J by 6 bases, with 10 bases between. CDR1 DFQATT and CDR2 SNEGSKA come from the germline V gene (reference sequence). The CDR3 consists of 11 residues. This CDR3 reads CSATQGIEQYF. DNA of the CDR3: TGCAGTGCTACCCAGGGGATCGAGCAGTACTTC.

The chain joins TRBV16 to TRBJ2-7; TRBD1 is a possible D gene (5 bases). V lost 4 bases and J lost 3, with 13 bases in between. This CDR3 is built from 14 residues. Germline CDR1 reads KGHSY; CDR2 reads FQNENV. DNA of the CDR3: TGTGCCAGCAGCCGTCGAAAGGGGCTCTACGAGCAGTACTTC. It specifies CASSRRKGLYEQYF.

The chain joins TRBV29-1 to TRBJ2-2, with TRBD2 as a possible D gene (5 bases). The length of the CDR3 is 15 residues. CDR1 SQVTM and CDR2 ANQGSEA come from the germline V gene. V was clipped by 5 bases and J by 2 bases, with 15 bases between them. The DNA for the CDR3 is TGCAGCGTTCGGGTCGGGGTCGATAACACCGGGGAGCTGTTTTTT. Protein sequence: CSVRVGVDNTGELFF.

This chain links TRBV29-1 with TRBJ2-3, with a tentative D call TRBD2 (6 bases). Trimming shortened V by 3 bases and J by 2 bases, and 9 bases separated the two germline ends. Germline CDR1 is SQVTM and CDR2 is ANQGSEA. The CDR3 runs 13 residues. This CDR3 reads CSVEAGSTDTQYF. In DNA, the CDR3 is TGCAGCGTTGAGGCGGGGTCCACAGATACGCAGTATTTT.

CDR3 coding DNA: TGCAGTGGCATGGACCCGAACACCGGGGAGCTGTTTTTT. Translation: CSGMDPNTGELFF. The chain couples TRBV20-1 to TRBJ2-2, with unresolved D. The CDR3 has 13 amino acids. CDR1 is DFQATT and CDR2 is SNEGSKA in the germline V gene (reference sequence). V lost 7 bases and J 0 bases, leaving 9 bases between the germline ends.

V gene TRBV20-1 combines with J gene TRBJ1-2, with 7 nucleotides matching TRBD1. Germline CDR1 reads DFQATT; CDR2 reads SNEGSKA (reference sequence). CDR3 length equals 14 residues. Trimming removed 1 base from V and 3 bases from J; junction bases left unmatched: 5. CDR3: CSARGRDSYYGYTF. The CDR3 nucleotides are TGCAGTGCTAGAGGTCGGGACAGCTACTATGGCTACACCTTC.

The V and J genes are TRBV9 and TRBJ2-5; D is unclear. CDR3 length: 12 amino acids. The V end was cut by 4 bases, the J end by 10 bases, with 14 bases between. Germline V gene sequence: CDR1 SGDLS, CDR2 YYNGEE. The CDR3 region has the DNA TGTGCCAGCAGCCCCTCGGAGACCTTCCAGTACTTC. Translated, it gives CASSPSETFQYF.

V and J are TRBV7-9 and TRBJ2-1; 7 bases agree with TRBD2. In germline, CDR1 is SEHNR, CDR2 FQNEAQ (reference sequence). The CDR3 runs 15 residues. V gave up 3 bases and J gave up 9 bases; unmatched junction bases: 11. The CDR3 sequence: CASSFAGEEEGEQFF. CDR3 nucleotides: TGTGCCAGCAGCTTCGCGGGAGAGGAGGAGGGTGAGCAGTTCTTC. Drawing the rest from reference TRBV7-9 and TRBJ2-1, the complete variable domain is DTGVSQNPRHKITKRGQNVTFRCDPISEHNRLYWYRQTLGQGPEFLTYFQNEAQLEKSRLLSDRFSAERPKGSFSTLEIQRTEQGDSAMYLCASSFAGEEEGEQFFGPGTRLTVL.

This clonotype was counted between two and nine times. The rearrangement links TRBV20-1 to TRBJ2-7; no clear D. The germline CDR1 and CDR2 sequences are DFQATT and SNEGSKA (reference sequence). The CDR3 has 15 residues. Trimming pared 6 bases from V and 2 bases from J, leaving 20 bases between. The CDR3 here is CSAPMTAKNAYEQYF. Here the CDR3 DNA reads TGCAGTGCCCCTATGACCGCAAAAAACGCCTACGAGCAGTACTTC.

This clonotype was found a few times. The V and J genes are TRBV4-3 and TRBJ1-6; tentative D call: TRBD1 (5 bases). The germline V gene encodes CDR1 LGHNA and CDR2 YSLEER. CDR3 length: 14 residues. V dropped 4 bases and J dropped 5 bases, with 9 bases sitting between them. DNA for the CDR3: TGCGCCAGCAGCCTCGACAGCAATAATTCACCCCTCCACTTT. This sequence encodes CASSLDSNNSPLHF.

The chain carries TRBV5-1 and TRBJ2-2; the D is unclear. Germline CDR1 reads SGHRS; CDR2 reads YFSETQ. CDR3 length: 16 residues. V lost 1 base, J lost 6 bases, and 16 bases lay in between. In DNA, the CDR3 is TGCGCCAGCAGCTTGCTTCCTCCACAAGGCTCCGGGGAGCTGTTTTTT. This encodes CASSLLPPQGSGELFF. Looking up the rest from reference TRBV5-1 and TRBJ2-2 gives the full variable domain: KAGVTQTPRYLIKTRGQQVTLSCSPISGHRSVSWYQQTPGQGLQFLFEYFSETQRNKGNFPGRFSGRQFSNSRSEMNVSTLELGDSALYLCASSLLPPQGSGELFFGEGSRLTVL.

The chain joins TRBV4-2 to TRBJ2-1; TRBD2 agrees at 9 bases. This CDR3 spans 16 amino acids. Germline CDR1 LGHNA, CDR2 YNFKEQ. After removal of 0 bases from V and 7 bases from J, the junction contained 7 bases not matched to a gene. The CDR3 here is CASSQESLAGQNEQFF. CDR3 DNA sequence: TGTGCCAGCAGCCAAGAGAGCCTAGCGGGGCAAAATGAGCAGTTCTTC.

This clonotype was counted many times. The V gene is TRBV5-1, the J gene TRBJ2-1; 9 bases line up with TRBD2. The J segment lost 8 bases and the V segment lost 6 bases, leaving 6 bases of the junction unmatched. Germline CDR1 reads SGHRS; CDR2 reads YFSETQ. The CDR3 totals 13 residues. Here the CDR3 DNA reads TGCGCCAGCATGACGGCGGGAGGGGATGAGCAGTTCTTC. Protein: CASMTAGGDEQFF. The full variable domain, its missing parts supplied by reference TRBV5-1 and TRBJ2-1, is KAGVTQTPRYLIKTRGQQVTLSCSPISGHRSVSWYQQTPGQGLQFLFEYFSETQRNKGNFPGRFSGRQFSNSRSEMNVSTLELGDSALYLCASMTAGGDEQFFGPGTRLTVL.

This chain connects TRBV6-2 or TRBV6-3 to TRBJ2-1; 8 nucleotides match TRBD1. The CDR3 is made up of 17 amino acids. Germline values: CDR1 MNHEY, CDR2 SVGEGT. With V trimmed by 5 bases and J by 3 bases, 12 bases remained unmatched. The DNA of the CDR3 is TGTGCCAGCAGTCCAAGGACAGGGTATAAGGACTACAATGAGCAGTTCTTC. Translated: CASSPRTGYKDYNEQFF.

This clonotype was observed a few times. The rearrangement links TRBV7-2 to TRBJ2-5; 9 bases line up with TRBD2. V lost 7 bases, J lost 4 bases, and 7 bases stayed unmatched. The CDR3 covers 14 residues. Germline V gene lookup returns CDR1 SGHTA and CDR2 FQGNSA. The CDR3 loop is CASTLAGYGETQYF. The CDR3 DNA is TGTGCCAGCACGCTAGCGGGGTACGGAGAGACCCAGTACTTC.

At least ten counts were recorded for this clonotype. The chain employs TRBV28 and TRBJ2-7, with a possible D match to TRBD2 (5 bases). V was cut by 2 bases and J by 2 bases, with 10 bases left in between. This CDR3 spans 14 amino acids. The germline gives CDR1 MDHEN, CDR2 SYDVKM. The CDR3 DNA follows: TGTGCCAGCAGTTTAAGGAGCGGAACCTACGAGCAGTACTTC. Its translation: CASSLRSGTYEQYF.

This chain connects TRBV20-1 to TRBJ2-1, with 9 bases matching TRBD2. Germline assignment: CDR1 DFQATT and CDR2 SNEGSKA (reference sequence). The CDR3 loop spans 18 amino acids. Unmatched junction bases numbered 17, after V lost 6 bases and J lost 2 bases. The CDR3 region is CSANGRGGPRSAYNEQFF. The DNA for the CDR3 is TGCAGTGCAAACGGGCGGGGGGGCCCCCGGTCGGCCTACAATGAGCAGTTCTTC.

This clonotype was seen once. The chain is built from TRBV4-1 and TRBJ2-5, with a tentative D call TRBD2 (6 bases). V shed 0 bases and J shed 1 base, with 9 bases lying between them. The germline CDR1 and CDR2 sequences are MGHRA and YSYEKL. The CDR3 contains 15 residues. CDR3 loop: CASSQDVGGQETQYF. CDR3 sequence (DNA): TGCGCCAGCAGCCAAGATGTGGGGGGCCAAGAGACCCAGTACTTC.

This clonotype was detected only a few times. This sequence joins TRBV2 and TRBJ2-5; possible D gene TRBD2, 7 bases. Germline CDR1 and CDR2: SNHLY and FYNNEI. This CDR3 region has 15 residues. The ends were cut back, 7 bases at V and 2 bases at J, with 17 bases in the middle. The CDR3 DNA is TGTGCCAGCACCCGAGGGGGGGCCAATCAAGAGACCCAGTACTTC. Translated, it gives CASTRGGANQETQYF. Full variable domain (rest looked up from reference TRBV2 and TRBJ2-5): EPEVTQTPSHQVTQMGQEVILRCVPISNHLYFYWYRQILGQKVEFLVSFYNNEISEKSEIFDDQFSVERPDGSNFTLKIRSTKLEDSAMYFCASTRGGANQETQYFGPGTRLLVL.

This clonotype occurred a few times. The genes are TRBV7-2 and TRBJ1-5; the D gene is possibly TRBD1 (5 bases). Germline CDR1 and CDR2: SGHTA and FQGNSA. Trimming took off 1 base at V and 5 bases at J, with 9 bases between the two ends. The CDR3 spans 14 residues. The CDR3 region has the DNA TGTGCCAGCAGCTTAGACGGGACCTATCAGCCCCAGCATTTT. The encoded protein is CASSLDGTYQPQHF.